One TCR beta chain is described in this entry. What antigen it recognizes has not been identified. No clone much larger than this one lies a single base away; base qualities are absent. CD8 naive samples were CD45RO-negative cells positively selected for CCR7, giving a CD45RA+CCR7+ population that excluded TemRA cells. Healthy HIV-negative adults with no recently reported acute infections or vaccinations were included as donors. Every donor was a Caucasian adult residing in Nashville, Tennessee, USA. Blood was collected by leukapheresis, and PBMCs were isolated by Ficoll-Histopaque density gradient centrifugation and then cryopreserved in liquid nitrogen vapor phase. Purity and quantity of every magnetically sorted T cell population were checked by analytical flow cytometry. From each sorted fraction, genomic DNA was isolated and quantified by UV absorbance on a Nanodrop 2000c. The data stem from a study of shared clonotypes between healthy human individuals (dated by TCRdb to 2020 to 2021). About the investigation overall: The cohort comprised two women and a few men aged 18 to 49 years. Libraries were prepared and TCR repertoires were sequenced by different laboratories using diverse techniques, in order to increase sequencing depth and limit assay-specific biases. Each donor's leukapheresis produced roughly between about 0.9 and 9.5 billion PBMCs. To estimate repertoire size and how much clonotypes are shared between individuals, the study performed deep sequencing of blood TCR repertoires from a few healthy adults. For each donor, CD4 naive and CD4 memory were each given three plates, CD8 naive was given two plates, and CD8 memory was given one plate. Study-wide conclusions, independent of this receptor: The small number of donors limited the genetic and exposure-history diversity represented. Naive subsets generally had larger estimated clonotype richness than memory subsets. Only blood was sampled, and tissue TCR repertoires likely differ from those in blood. Across several donors, 5% to 6% of naive CD4, approximately 3.5% of naive CD8, under 2.5% of memory CD4, and approximately 0.4% of memory CD8 clonotypes were shared. Pairwise subsampling indicated that sequencing depth was expected to affect the degree of clonotype sharing among donors. Incomplete sequencing was indicated by rarefaction of sorted-subset datasets, despite the large sequencing depth. Compared with non-shared clonotypes, the clonotypes found in all four sorted-subset donors had higher generation probabilities.

Using the deep immunoSEQ assay, multiplex PCR amplified TCR CDR3 regions from genomic DNA. For each cell subset, the extracted genomic DNA was distributed evenly across all wells of several immunoSEQ 96-well plates, and each plate served as one replicate. For sorted subsets, each replicate PCR was loaded with 150 to 250 ng genomic DNA, equivalent to 30,000 or so T cell genomes. Purified libraries were quantified with a Qubit 3.0 fluorometer, sized on a Bioanalyzer 2100, and re-quantified with the KAPA Library Quantification kit. Every immunoSEQ 96-well plate was sequenced on a dedicated single-read 150-cycle Illumina NextSeq 550 flow cell. From the authors' description of their analysis: Because only junctional sequences without quality scores were contained in the immunoSEQ output, filtering matching that applied to full-length reads could not be performed. To assign V/J genes and CDR3, sequences were annotated against IMGT germline references using PyIR, a Python wrapper for IgBLAST v1.9. Reads with weak V/J assignments (E-value above 1e-6), missing CDR3, stop codons, out-of-frame junctions, or ambiguous translated residues were removed. A V3J clonotype was defined by an identical inferred V gene, J gene, and CDR3 amino acid sequence. The percentage overlap between two repertoires was calculated by dividing the number of shared unique clonotypes by the size of the smaller repertoire. Three approaches were used to assess repertoire richness: RTK rarefaction, the Chao1 estimator, and Recon v2.1 estimates of unobserved clonotypes. Generation probabilities were computed with OLGA for all TCRbeta clonotypes obtained by the gDNA method from four donors. TCRdb took this table from immuneACCESS and kept in-frame rearrangements with V and J called. Such tables lack part of the clones; where checked against another copy, unresolved V genes explain under half of the gap, and the rest is unexplained. V and J calls and clone size come straight from that table; D and trimming were deduced from the DNA. The sample profile shows 2 million to 2.5 million clones; approximately 94% of them were found once. Of the sample, around 1.1% falls within the top ten clones.

From the germline V gene (reference sequence), CDR1 is MNHEY and CDR2 is SMNVEV. CDR3 length: 17 amino acids, cysteine to phenylalanine. Only the CDR3 DNA is retained, 51 bases long and in frame from the first base. Unmatched junction bases come to 12, with V trimmed by 2 bases and J by 4 bases. Sequenced: naive CD8+ T cells sorted from blood. Read against the paper, the sample's cell subset or site label means: CD45RA+CCR7+. Rearrangement joined TRBV27 to TRBJ2-3; TRBD2 matches 7 bases in the middle. The TCR comes from a man between 18 and 35 years old in good health. In nucleotides, the sequence is TGTGCCAGCAGTTTACTATTAATGGCGGGAGTGTCAGATACGCAGTATTTT. It translates to CASSLLLMAGVSDTQYF.